These 24 T cell receptor beta chains were sequenced from one sample in a study of blood T cell repertoires in COVID-19. The data were produced by immunoSEQ multiplex PCR, yet TCRdb's version contains in-frame clones alone and is incomplete. The table lists approximately 170,000 clones, less than 90% of them singletons. Material: peripheral blood. The receptors derive from a woman in her seventies with acute or convalescent COVID-19.

The CDR3 spells CAWSVREAQYF. The CDR3 DNA is TGTGCCTGGAGTGTTAGGGAGGCCCAGTACTTC. The J gene is TRBJ2-5, the V gene TRBV30; D perhaps matches TRBD2 (6 bases). This CDR3 contains 11 residues. Trimming removed 0 bases at V and 9 bases at J, with 8 bases between. Germline assignment: CDR1 GTSNPN and CDR2 SVGIG (reference sequence).

The rearrangement joins TRBV6-6 to TRBJ1-2; D call uncertain. This CDR3 has 14 amino acids. Germline V gene sequence: CDR1 MNHNY, CDR2 SVGAGI (reference sequence). V was shortened by 0 bases and J by 7 bases, with 12 bases between the two germline ends. The CDR3 protein is CASSYSSTSGGYTF. The CDR3 DNA reads as TGTGCCAGCAGTTACTCGTCGACAAGTGGTGGCTACACCTTC.

This clone occurred once. The CDR3 DNA reads as TGTGCCAGCAGGCGACAGGTCATGAACACTGAAGCTTTCTTT. Translated, it gives CASRRQVMNTEAFF. V is TRBV27 and J is TRBJ1-1, with a weak D call TRBD1 (6 bases). CDR3 length equals 14 residues. With 6 bases removed from V and 0 bases from J, the gap between germline ends came to 11 bases. The germline CDR1 and CDR2 sequences are MNHEY and SMNVEV (reference sequence).

The chain has TRBV6-2 or TRBV6-3 and TRBJ1-6; D may be TRBD1 (6 bases). The V end was cut by 2 bases, the J end by 12 bases, with 11 bases between. The germline gives CDR1 MNHEY, CDR2 SVGEGT. The CDR3 length is 13 residues. CDR3 sequence reads: CASSYREGQPLHF. In nucleotides, the CDR3 is TGTGCCAGCAGTTACAGGGAGGGACAACCCCTCCACTTT.

The gene calls are TRBV18 and TRBJ1-1, with TRBD1 as a possible D gene (6 bases). The V end lost 1 base, the J end lost 10 bases, and 13 bases lay between the germline ends. Germline V gene data show CDR1 as KGHSH and CDR2 as LQKENI. The CDR3 spans 13 residues. The CDR3, as DNA: TGTGCCAGCTCACCACAGGTCAGGGGTGCAGCTTTCTTT. Encoded protein: CASSPQVRGAAFF.

The chain employs TRBV28 and TRBJ2-7; 9 bases fit TRBD1. This CDR3 has 14 amino acids. Per the germline V gene, CDR1 is MDHEN and CDR2 is SYDVKM. V trimming: 4 bases; J trimming: 3 bases; junction bases outside the gene matches: 4. CDR3 sequence (DNA): TGTGCCAGCAGTTCAACGGGACAGGGCTACGAGCAGTACTTC. Its protein is CASSSTGQGYEQYF.

V is TRBV12-5 and J is TRBJ2-3; 11 bases fit TRBD2. The junction had 6 bases not matched to a gene; V was cut back by 4 bases and J by 3 bases. The CDR3 is made up of 16 amino acids. In germline, CDR1 is LGHNT, CDR2 FRNRAP. CDR3 region: CASGWTTSGSTDTQYF. As DNA, the CDR3 is TGTGCTAGTGGTTGGACCACTAGCGGGAGTACAGATACGCAGTATTTT.

The rearrangement uses TRBV28 and TRBJ1-5; TRBD1 agrees at 7 bases. The V and J ends lost 2 bases and 6 bases, in that order; junction bases with no gene match: 10. CDR3 length: 16 residues. Germline V gene lookup returns CDR1 MDHEN and CDR2 SYDVKM. This CDR3 is CASSLATGALGQPQHF. As DNA, the CDR3 is TGTGCCAGCAGTTTAGCCACAGGGGCTTTGGGTCAGCCCCAGCATTTT.

The chain uses TRBV28 and TRBJ1-4; 8 nucleotides match TRBD1. Trimming removed 5 bases from V and 5 bases from J; junction bases left unmatched: 7. Per germline, CDR1 MDHEN and CDR2 SYDVKM. This CDR3 is 15 amino acids long. In nucleotides, the CDR3 is TGTGCCAGCAGTAGGACAGGGTTAATGAATGAAAAACTGTTTTTT. Amino acids: CASSRTGLMNEKLFF.

The V and J genes are TRBV30 and TRBJ1-4; 10 bases are shared with TRBD1. Looked up from germline, CDR1 is GTSNPN and CDR2 is SVGIG (reference sequence). V trimming: 2 bases; J trimming: 6 bases; junction bases outside the gene matches: 6. This CDR3 is built from 15 residues. The CDR3 reads CAWSPDRGRHEKLFF. CDR3 DNA sequence: TGTGCCTGGAGTCCAGACAGGGGGCGTCATGAAAAACTGTTTTTT. Drawing the rest from reference TRBV30 and TRBJ1-4, the complete variable domain is SQTIHQWPATLVQPVGSPLSLECTVEGTSNPNLYWYRQAAGRGLQLLFYSVGIGQISSEVPQNLSASRPQDRQFILSSKKLLLSDSGFYLCAWSPDRGRHEKLFFGSGTQLSVL.

This chain uses TRBV6-1 with TRBJ1-2, with D uncertain. The germline V gene encodes CDR1 MNHNS and CDR2 SASEGT. The CDR3 contains 12 residues. V shed 0 bases and J shed 6 bases, with 5 bases lying between them. CDR3 protein: CASSEAEHGYTF. CDR3 sequence (DNA): TGTGCCAGCAGTGAAGCTGAGCATGGCTACACCTTC.

The gene calls are TRBV12-3 or TRBV12-4 and TRBJ2-5; the D gene is possibly TRBD2 (5 bases). Trimming shortened V by 4 bases and J by 5 bases, and 11 bases separated the two germline ends. The CDR3 consists of 13 residues. The CDR3 bases are TGTGCCAGCAGTTCCCGGGATGTGGAGACCCAGTACTTC. It encodes CASSSRDVETQYF.

The chain has TRBV5-1 and TRBJ1-1; D perhaps matches TRBD1 (6 bases). Germline V CDR1 and CDR2: SGHRS, YFSETQ. With 2 bases removed from V and 4 bases from J, the gap between germline ends came to 15 bases. This CDR3 spans 15 amino acids. DNA of the CDR3: TGCGCCAGCAGCTTAGAGGGCAGGGGTGTCACTGAAGCTTTCTTT. Protein: CASSLEGRGVTEAFF.

The rearrangement uses TRBV28 and TRBJ2-7; TRBD1 matches at 9 bases. Trimming removed 5 bases from V and 2 bases from J; junction bases left unmatched: 10. The CDR3 is made up of 16 amino acids. Germline V gene data show CDR1 as MDHEN and CDR2 as SYDVKM. In DNA, the CDR3 is TGTGCCAGCAGTAAGAACCCGGGACAGGGCCCCTACGAGCAGTACTTC. Translated: CASSKNPGQGPYEQYF.

The chain is built from TRBV5-1 and TRBJ1-1; D unresolved. The germline V gene encodes CDR1 SGHRS and CDR2 YFSETQ. Between the trimmed V and J ends, which lost 3 bases and 7 bases, there was a span of 19 bases. CDR3 size: 15 residues. The CDR3 sequence is CASSWRESDVDEAFF. CDR3 sequence (DNA): TGCGCCAGCAGCTGGAGGGAATCGGACGTGGATGAAGCTTTCTTT.

The chain carries TRBV11-2 and TRBJ1-1; TRBD1 aligns across 7 bases. Germline CDR1 and CDR2: SGHAT and FQNNGV. CDR3 length equals 15 residues. V lost 5 bases and J lost 7; bases outside the gene matches: 13. DNA for the CDR3: TGTGCCAGCAGCGACCGACAGGGAGTAAAGGGTGAAGCTTTCTTT. Translating it yields CASSDRQGVKGEAFF.

The genes are TRBV5-1 and TRBJ2-2; perhaps TRBD2 as D (5 bases). V dropped 4 bases and J dropped 6 bases, with 16 bases sitting between them. The CDR3 contains 15 residues. The germline V gene has CDR1 SGHRS and CDR2 YFSETQ. Here the CDR3 DNA reads TGCGCCAGCAGCCCTACCTTTGGGAGTGCCGGGGAGCTGTTTTTT. Protein: CASSPTFGSAGELFF.

The genes are TRBV30 and TRBJ2-1; the D gene is possibly TRBD1 (6 bases). In germline, CDR1 is GTSNPN, CDR2 SVGIG (reference sequence). V was clipped by 2 bases and J by 2 bases, with 7 bases between them. The CDR3 extends over 13 amino acids. This CDR3 is CAWSPGAYNEQFF. CDR3 coding DNA: TGTGCCTGGAGTCCAGGGGCCTACAATGAGCAGTTCTTC. Full variable domain (rest looked up from reference TRBV30 and TRBJ2-1): SQTIHQWPATLVQPVGSPLSLECTVEGTSNPNLYWYRQAAGRGLQLLFYSVGIGQISSEVPQNLSASRPQDRQFILSSKKLLLSDSGFYLCAWSPGAYNEQFFGPGTRLTVL.

This clone is a singleton in its sample. The V call is TRBV5-4, the J call TRBJ2-2, with D possibly TRBD2 on 5 matching bases. The CDR3 covers 13 residues. CDR1 SGHNT and CDR2 YYREEE come from the germline V gene (reference sequence). V dropped 4 bases and J dropped 7 bases, with 11 bases sitting between them. The CDR3 loop reads CASSRTDNGELFF. The CDR3 coding sequence is TGTGCCAGCAGCCGGACTGACAACGGGGAGCTGTTTTTT.

V is TRBV7-9 and J is TRBJ2-7; the match to TRBD2 covers 13 bases. J gave up 0 bases and V 4 bases, and 3 bases lay outside the gene matches. Germline CDR1 reads SEHNR; CDR2 reads FQNEAQ (reference sequence). The CDR3 loop spans 16 amino acids. Here the CDR3 reads CASSSGLAGVSYEQYF. In DNA, the CDR3 is TGTGCCAGCAGCTCCGGACTAGCGGGGGTCTCCTACGAGCAGTACTTC.

The chain joins TRBV21-1 to TRBJ2-1; the DNA was not used to check the table's D call, TRBD2. TRBV21-1 is a recognized pseudogene. The CDR3 consists of 17 residues. DNA for the CDR3: TGTGCCAGCAGCAAAAGTCCACTAGCGTCCCATACAATGAGGCAGTTCTTC. Translation gives CASSKSPLASHTMRQFF.

The J gene is TRBJ2-1, the V gene TRBV4-1, with 14 nucleotides matching TRBD2. V dropped 5 bases and J dropped 0; count of bases not matched to a gene: 6. The CDR3 has 18 amino acids. Germline CDR1 MGHRA, CDR2 YSYEKL. The CDR3 loop is CASSKGLAGVSSYNEQFF. CDR3 DNA: TGCGCCAGCAGCAAGGGACTAGCGGGGGTTAGCTCCTACAATGAGCAGTTCTTC.

The chain links TRBV5-6 to TRBJ1-6; D gene uncertain. The germline CDR1 and CDR2 sequences are SGHDT and YYEEEE. The V end was cut by 1 base, the J end by 5 bases, with 10 bases between. This CDR3 spans 15 amino acids. The CDR3 DNA is TGTGCCAGCAGCTTGACGTCCGGTAATAATTCACCCCTCCACTTT. Its protein is CASSLTSGNNSPLHF.

V and J are TRBV2 and TRBJ2-2; TRBD2 matches 8 bases. The CDR3 extends over 14 amino acids. Germline CDR1 reads SNHLY; CDR2 reads FYNNEI. V trimming: 6 bases; J trimming: 5 bases; junction bases outside the gene matches: 5. CDR3 nucleotides: TGTGCCAGCAGGGGGACTAGAGTAACCGGGGAGCTGTTTTTT. This encodes CASRGTRVTGELFF. The full variable domain, with the rest looked up from reference TRBV2 and TRBJ2-2, is EPEVTQTPSHQVTQMGQEVILRCVPISNHLYFYWYRQILGQKVEFLVSFYNNEISEKSEIFDDQFSVERPDGSNFTLKIRSTKLEDSAMYFCASRGTRVTGELFFGEGSRLTVL.